Below are 27 T cell receptor beta chains sequenced from a single sample in a study of regulatory T cells in long-lasting Graves disease. Construction of TCR beta libraries relied on iRepertoire HTBI primers and on Arm-PCR targeting CDR3 regions. From the multiplex PCR reads, TCRdb called clonotypes with MiXCR, one entry per CDR3 protein. This table holds around 240,000 distinct CDR3 sequences, roughly 18% found once. Noted time point: newly diagnosed GD, antithyroid drugs for less than 3 months. The authors made the TCR library using RNA they extracted from PBMCs. This sample was also put to use in a study of T cells in Graves' hyperthyroidism and ophthalmopathy.

The sample was peripheral blood mononuclear cells (PBMCs), taken at new diagnosis, from a patient treated with antithyroid drugs. The receptors come from a woman under 40 with Graves disease.

This clonotype has at least ten counts. The gene calls are TRBV2 and TRBJ2-3; 7 nucleotides line up with TRBD2. The CDR3 runs 16 residues. With V trimmed by 6 bases and J by 0 bases, 9 bases remained unmatched. Germline CDR1 reads SNHLY; CDR2 reads FYNNEI. CDR3 residues: CASSQGRAGSTDTQYF. The CDR3, as DNA: TGTGCCAGCAGCCAAGGCAGAGCGGGGAGCACAGATACGCAGTATTTT.

The sample holds one count of this clonotype. Given a far larger clone just one base away, this is likely a sequencing read error. The chain uses TRBV2 and TRBJ1-1; no reliable D call. CDR3 size: 19 residues. V dropped 5 bases and J dropped 4 bases, with 29 bases sitting between them. From germline, CDR1 is SNHLY and CDR2 FYNNEI. The CDR3 loop reads CASSPWEGFPERSGTEAFF. The CDR3 DNA reads TGTGCCAGCAGTCCTTGGGAGGGTTTTCCCGAAAGGTCTGGCACTGAAGCTTTCTTT.

The chain carries TRBV12-3 or TRBV12-4 and TRBJ2-3; 7 bases are shared with TRBD1. This CDR3 has 15 residues. V was clipped by 5 bases and J by 0 bases; unmatched bases: 5. Here the CDR3 DNA reads TGTGCCAGCAGTGAAGGGACAGCTAGCACAGATACGCAGTATTTT. Its translation: CASSEGTASTDTQYF.

V gene TRBV11-2 combines with J gene TRBJ2-7; the D call may be TRBD1 or TRBD2 (7 bases each). V gave up 3 bases and J gave up 7 bases, with 13 bases separating them. CDR3 size: 13 residues. Germline loops: CDR1 SGHAT, CDR2 FQNNGV. DNA for the CDR3: TGTGCCAGCAGCTTTGTCAGGGGGGGAGAGCAGTACTTC. Protein sequence: CASSFVRGGEQYF.

This rearrangement joins TRBV20-1 to TRBJ2-7; 8 nucleotides match TRBD1. This CDR3 has 14 amino acids. V shed 2 bases and J 3 bases; nucleotides not matched to a gene: 6. In germline, CDR1 is DFQATT, CDR2 SNEGSKA (reference sequence). The CDR3 sequence: CSARKDRAFYEQYF. The CDR3 region has the DNA TGCAGTGCTAGAAAGGACAGGGCCTTCTACGAGCAGTACTTC.

In DNA, the CDR3 is TGTGCCACCAGTGACCCTTGGACTAGCGGGAGCGGAGAGACCCAGTACTTC. Residues: CATSDPWTSGSGETQYF. The V and J genes are TRBV24-1 and TRBJ2-5, with 13 positions matching TRBD2. V lost 4 bases and J lost 4; bases outside the gene matches: 8. Germline-derived CDR1 and CDR2 are KGHDR and SFDVKD. The CDR3 has 17 amino acids.

The chain couples TRBV11-2 to TRBJ1-2; D is unresolved. V was pared by 3 bases and J by 4 bases, with 9 bases between. Germline loops: CDR1 SGHAT, CDR2 FQNNGV. CDR3 length: 13 amino acids. DNA for the CDR3: TGTGCCAGCAGCTTCGGACTTAGCTATGGCTACACCTTC. Its translation is CASSFGLSYGYTF.

As regards this clonotype: This may arise from a read error, as a much more abundant clone is one base away. CDR3 bases: TGTGCCAGCAGCCAAGTACCCCGACACCGAGGGGCTTTTGAGCAGTACTTC. The encoded protein is CASSQVPRHRGAFEQYF. The rearrangement joins TRBV4-2 to TRBJ2-5, with D tentatively TRBD1 or TRBD2 (5 bases each). The CDR3 has 17 residues. The germline V gene encodes CDR1 LGHNA and CDR2 YNFKEQ. Trimming stripped 1 base from V and 11 bases from J, with 26 bases between.

The table lists this clonotype with many counts. The chain employs TRBV5-1 and TRBJ2-7, with D perhaps matching TRBD2 (6 bases). V was clipped by 0 bases and J by 4 bases, with 11 bases between them. CDR1 and CDR2 from the germline V gene are SGHRS and YFSETQ. This CDR3 region has 14 residues. CDR3 bases: TGCGCCAGCAGCTTGGGTCTGCGGGGTTACGAGCAGTACTTC. Amino acids: CASSLGLRGYEQYF.

This clonotype was counted ten times or more. V usage is TRBV6-5 and J usage is TRBJ1-5, with D possibly being TRBD1 (6 bases). Germline CDR1 is MNHEY and CDR2 is SVGAGI. CDR3 length: 15 amino acids. The V and J ends lost 6 bases and 6 bases respectively, with 18 bases between them. The CDR3 sequence: CASSYPVQGTQPQHF. In DNA form, the CDR3 reads TGTGCCAGCAGCTACCCGGTGCAGGGGACTCAGCCCCAGCATTTT.

This clonotype was seen at least ten times. This chain uses TRBV4-1 with TRBJ2-3, with 9 bases identical to TRBD2. The germline V gene has CDR1 MGHRA and CDR2 YSYEKL. The CDR3 length is 17 residues. Trimming at V came to 6 bases and at J to 1 base, leaving 11 bases not matched to a gene. The CDR3 reads CASRHGLAPVRTDTQYF. The CDR3 bases are TGCGCCAGCAGACACGGACTAGCGCCGGTTCGCACAGATACGCAGTATTTT.

This clonotype was counted a few times. The rearrangement links TRBV18 to TRBJ2-7; a weak D match, TRBD2 (5 bases). The CDR3 runs to 16 residues. CDR1 KGHSH and CDR2 LQKENI come from the germline V gene. V was cut by 4 bases and J by 2 bases, with 18 bases left in between. The DNA for the CDR3 is TGTGCCAGCTCACTGCCTCTTCAAGGACTCCCCTACGAGCAGTACTTC. It is translated as CASSLPLQGLPYEQYF. The full variable domain, its missing parts supplied by reference TRBV18 and TRBJ2-7, is NAGVMQNPRHLVRRRGQEARLRCSPMKGHSHVYWYRQLPEEGLKFMVYLQKENIIDESGMPKERFSAEFPKEGPSILRIQQVVRGDSAAYFCASSLPLQGLPYEQYFGPGTRLTVT.

To note about this clonotype: Lacking the conserved final phenylalanine or tryptophan, this CDR3 likely reflects a read error. The J gene is TRBJ1-1, the V gene TRBV5-4; tentative D call: TRBD1 (6 bases). The CDR3 length is 13 residues. CDR1 is SGHNT and CDR2 is YYREEE in the germline V gene (reference sequence). V was shortened by 2 bases and J by 4 bases, with 9 bases between the two germline ends. Here the CDR3 reads CASSLKGGTEAFS. In nucleotides, the CDR3 is TGTGCCAGCAGCTTAAAAGGGGGCACTGAAGCTTTCTCT.

In its sample, this clonotype was seen many times. This chain connects TRBV12-3 or TRBV12-4 to TRBJ1-4, with 7 nucleotides matching TRBD1. This CDR3 contains 13 residues. Unmatched junction bases numbered 5, after V lost 2 bases and J lost 11 bases. The DNA of the CDR3 is TGTGCCAGCAGTTTACAACAGGGGAGGAAACTGTTTTTT. Amino acids: CASSLQQGRKLFF.

Notes on this clonotype: The likely explanation is a read error, given a far larger clone one base away. This chain uses TRBV28 with TRBJ2-3; D gene uncertain. This CDR3 is 14 amino acids long. Looked up from germline, CDR1 is MDHEN and CDR2 is SYDVKM. CDR3 sequence reads: CASKTDPILDTRYF. DNA of the CDR3: TGTGCCAGCAAGACCGACCCAATATTGGATACGCGGTATTTT.

In its sample, this clonotype was seen many times. This chain connects TRBV2 to TRBJ2-7; 7 nucleotides match TRBD1. The germline V gene encodes CDR1 SNHLY and CDR2 FYNNEI. Losses at the gene ends were 4 bases for V and 3 bases for J; bases not matched to a gene: 9. There are 15 residues in the CDR3. The CDR3 DNA reads as TGTGCCAGCAGTGGGGGACAGTCGGGGCTCTACGAGCAGTACTTC. Protein: CASSGGQSGLYEQYF. Based on the CDR3 plus reference TRBV2 and TRBJ2-7, the full variable domain is EPEVTQTPSHQVTQMGQEVILRCVPISNHLYFYWYRQILGQKVEFLVSFYNNEISEKSEIFDDQFSVERPDGSNFTLKIRSTKLEDSAMYFCASSGGQSGLYEQYFGPGTRLTVT.

This clonotype was seen ten or more times. This sequence joins TRBV11-2 and TRBJ2-6, with D possibly matching TRBD2 (5 bases). This CDR3 has 15 amino acids. V lost 5 bases to trimming and J lost 4 bases, with 12 bases between them. CDR1 is SGHAT, CDR2 FQNNGV, per germline. As DNA, the CDR3 is TGTGCCAGCAGCCCTAGCCAAAGAGGGGCCAACGTCCTGACTTTC. Its translation is CASSPSQRGANVLTF.

This clonotype was recorded many times. This chain uses TRBV7-2 with TRBJ1-2; no clear D. Germline-derived CDR1 and CDR2 are SGHTA and FQGNSA. The CDR3 is made up of 15 amino acids. V was clipped by 5 bases and J by 4 bases, with 17 bases between them. For the CDR3, the DNA is TGTGCCAGCAGCCCGGAACCGGGTGTCGTCTATGGCTACACCTTC. It yields the protein CASSPEPGVVYGYTF.

This clonotype showed up just a few times. V and J are TRBV10-3 and TRBJ2-3; possible D gene TRBD1, 6 bases. The CDR3 consists of 17 residues. Germline-derived CDR1 and CDR2 are ENHRY and SYGVKD. The V gene lost 6 bases and the J gene lost 0 bases, with 19 bases spanning the gap. The CDR3 sequence is CAIRDAGTHGSTDTQYF. The CDR3 DNA sequence: TGTGCCATCAGAGACGCCGGGACACATGGTAGCACAGATACGCAGTATTTT.

This clonotype has a count of ten or more. The chain combines TRBV6-1 with TRBJ1-2; a possible D gene is TRBD1 (5 bases). V gave up 2 bases and J gave up 4 bases, with 17 bases separating them. The CDR3 is 16 amino acids. Germline loops: CDR1 MNHNS, CDR2 SASEGT. CDR3 DNA sequence: TGTGCCAGCAGTGAAACACCCCACGGGGCGGGCTATGGCTACACCTTC. It is translated as CASSETPHGAGYGYTF.

This chain joins TRBV7-2 and TRBJ2-3; no clear D gene. V was trimmed by 5 bases and J by 2 bases, leaving 11 bases between them. The germline CDR1 and CDR2 sequences are SGHTA and FQGNSA. The CDR3 runs to 14 residues. CDR3 sequence reads: CASSLGVDTDTQYF. Here the CDR3 DNA reads TGTGCCAGCAGCCTCGGAGTCGACACAGATACGCAGTATTTT.

This clonotype occurred many times. The V call is TRBV11-2, the J call TRBJ1-1; possibly TRBD1 for D (5 bases). Germline V CDR1 and CDR2: SGHAT, FQNNGV. Trimming took off 5 bases at V and 1 base at J, with 20 bases between the two ends. The CDR3 is made up of 17 amino acids. The CDR3 region is CASSVRGSGRRNTEAFF. The CDR3 coding sequence is TGTGCCAGCAGCGTAAGAGGGTCAGGGAGGCGGAACACTGAAGCTTTCTTT.

This clonotype was counted ten times or more. The J gene is TRBJ2-7, the V gene TRBV12-3 or TRBV12-4; D gene unclear. The CDR3 is made up of 14 amino acids. The germline V and J ends were trimmed by 3 bases and 6 bases, with 15 bases remaining between them. CDR3 nucleotides: TGTGCCAGCAGTTTCCAGAGACTGTCTGCCGAGCAGTACTTC. Residues: CASSFQRLSAEQYF.

In its sample, this clonotype was seen many times. The CDR3 DNA reads TGCAGTGCTTTCAAGGACAGGGGGGATCGAGGCTACACCTTC. Translation gives CSAFKDRGDRGYTF. This rearrangement joins TRBV20-1 to TRBJ1-2, with 10 bases identical to TRBD1. V dropped 5 bases and J dropped 8; count of bases not matched to a gene: 11. CDR1 and CDR2 (germline): DFQATT, SNEGSKA (reference sequence). This CDR3 contains 14 residues.

J is TRBJ1-2 and V is TRBV19; D is uncertain. The V and J ends lost 3 bases and 3 bases respectively, with 5 bases between them. Germline loops: CDR1 LNHDA, CDR2 SQIVND (reference sequence). CDR3 size: 12 residues. CDR3 nucleotides: TGTGCCAGTAGTATGGCCTACTATGGCTACACCTTC. It encodes CASSMAYYGYTF.

Points on this clonotype: Since no conserved phenylalanine or tryptophan closes the CDR3, a read error is the likely cause. The chain uses TRBV5-1 and TRBJ2-3; TRBD2 matches at 10 bases. The CDR3 totals 16 residues. J gave up 4 bases and V 4 bases, and 9 bases lay outside the gene matches. Germline-derived CDR1 and CDR2 are SGHRS and YFSETQ. The CDR3 reads CASSRVPSGGADTQYS. DNA of the CDR3: TGCGCCAGCAGCAGGGTTCCCAGCGGGGGGGCAGATACGCAGTATTCT.

This clonotype occurred many times. This chain links TRBV20-1 with TRBJ1-5; 9 bases are shared with TRBD1. CDR1 is DFQATT, CDR2 SNEGSKA, per germline (reference sequence). The CDR3 loop spans 14 amino acids. The trim removed 5 bases at V and 3 bases at J, leaving 5 bases unmatched. This CDR3 is CSARTGADNQPQHF. CDR3 nucleotides: TGCAGTGCTCGGACAGGGGCAGACAATCAGCCCCAGCATTTT.